Shown below are 8 T cell receptor beta chains from a single sample sequenced in a study of blood T cell repertoires in COVID-19 (TCRdb year 2020). Library generation was performed with the immunoSEQ multiplex PCR assay. TCRdb stores this immuneACCESS table with in-frame sequences only. Part of the clones is absent; in the studies checked, under half of the shortfall reflects unresolved V genes, and no reason is known for the rest. The table for this sample lists about 160,000 clones; around 85% of them were counted only once. The ten largest clones represent about 3.5% of the sample. The specimen was peripheral blood. The receptors originated from a human donor with acute or convalescent COVID-19. The donor label of this sample is uncertain.

The CDR3 loop is CASSRTAANYGYTF. CDR3 nucleotide sequence: TGTGCCAGCAGCCGGACAGCTGCTAACTATGGCTACACCTTC. This chain uses TRBV3-1 (or the pseudogene TRBV3-2) with TRBJ1-2, with TRBD1 as a possible D gene (6 bases). V was clipped by 4 bases and J by 0 bases, with 9 bases between them. Looked up from germline, CDR1 is LGHDT and CDR2 is YNNKEL (reference sequence). The CDR3 consists of 14 residues.

This clone has just one count. The rearrangement links TRBV3-1 (or the pseudogene TRBV3-2) to TRBJ1-6, with D tentatively TRBD1 (6 bases). V dropped 4 bases and J dropped 4 bases, with 11 bases sitting between them. This CDR3 is built from 15 residues. CDR1 and CDR2 (germline): LGHDT, YNNKEL (reference sequence). The CDR3 DNA is TGTGCCAGCAGCCTCGCAGGGGCGTATAATTCACCCCTCCACTTT. Protein: CASSLAGAYNSPLHF.

V gene TRBV30 combines with J gene TRBJ2-7; TRBD1 agrees at 11 bases. Germline values: CDR1 GTSNPN, CDR2 SVGIG (reference sequence). J was trimmed by 5 bases and V by 5 bases; bases with no gene match: 2. The CDR3 runs to 12 residues. In DNA, the CDR3 is TGTGCCTGGTGGACAGGGGGCAACGAGCAGTACTTC. It translates to CAWWTGGNEQYF.

V and J are TRBV11-3 and TRBJ1-2; D is undetermined. Germline CDR1 is SGHNT and CDR2 is YENEEA. The CDR3 has 14 amino acids. V lost 5 bases and J 4 bases, leaving 14 bases between the germline ends. CDR3 amino acids: CASSPSRSSYGYTF. CDR3 coding DNA: TGTGCCAGCAGCCCCTCCCGGTCCTCCTATGGCTACACCTTC.

This clone showed up just once. The chain recombines TRBV11-2 with TRBJ2-3; D ambiguous. The CDR3 runs to 11 residues. V lost 1 base and J lost 7, with 3 bases in between. Germline V gene data show CDR1 as SGHAT and CDR2 as FQNNGV. The CDR3, as DNA: TGTGCCAGCAGCTTAGCTCATACGCAGTATTTT. It codes for CASSLAHTQYF.

V usage is TRBV11-2 and J usage is TRBJ1-3; tentatively, D is TRBD1 (6 bases). Deletions cut 10 bases from V and 0 bases from J, with 13 bases between. Looked up from germline, CDR1 is SGHAT and CDR2 is FQNNGV. The CDR3 runs to 14 residues. DNA for the CDR3: TGTGCCACGGAAAGGGGGTACTCTGGAAACACCATATATTTT. The encoded protein is CATERGYSGNTIYF.

This rearrangement joins TRBV18 to TRBJ1-1; unclear D gene. The germline V gene encodes CDR1 KGHSH and CDR2 LQKENI. This CDR3 region has 14 residues. The ends were cut back, 3 bases at V and 0 bases at J, with 8 bases in the middle. DNA for the CDR3: TGTGCCAGCTCACCCCAGGCCTTGAACACTGAAGCTTTCTTT. Protein product: CASSPQALNTEAFF.

V gene TRBV9 combines with J gene TRBJ2-1, with D perhaps matching TRBD1 (5 bases). The germline V gene has CDR1 SGDLS and CDR2 YYNGEE. The V gene lost 2 bases and the J gene lost 10 bases, with 34 bases spanning the gap. The CDR3 sequence is 20 residues long. The DNA for the CDR3 is TGTGCCAGCAGCGTGGGAATACAGGTGAAGGGTGATACGGAACAACCCGAGCAGTTCTTC. It specifies CASSVGIQVKGDTEQPEQFF.